This T cell receptor beta chain came from a study of T cell responses to AZD1222 COVID-19 vaccine. Study results and limitations: Only a handful of people who got AZD1222 tested seropositive at baseline. CD4 TCRs linked to vaccination spanned spike, dominating at 160-218 and 743-854. Compared with day 0, the breadth and depth of the Spike-specific TCR repertoire rose significantly after two doses of AZD1222. Regions left unmutated in variants are reportedly the target of nearly half of spike-specific TCRs.

This CDR3 comprises 16 residues. Trimming left V 8 bases short and J 3 bases short, with 20 bases between. Germline loops: CDR1 SEHNR, CDR2 FQNEAQ (reference sequence). Clones were sequenced by immunoSEQ multiplex PCR, and TCRdb holds only the in-frame ones, with some missing. The sample holds 90,000 to 140,000 clones, roughly 88% seen once. Of note for this clone: What it recognizes is unknown.

This TCR was sampled from an adult in good health. V and J are TRBV7-9 and TRBJ1-5; weak D call: TRBD1 (6 bases). Sequences were derived from peripheral blood, sampled on day 0 of AZD1222 vaccination. Here the CDR3 reads CASLTGTHLDNQPQHF. The CDR3 nucleotides read TGTGCCAGCCTGACCGGGACACACTTAGACAATCAGCCCCAGCATTTT.